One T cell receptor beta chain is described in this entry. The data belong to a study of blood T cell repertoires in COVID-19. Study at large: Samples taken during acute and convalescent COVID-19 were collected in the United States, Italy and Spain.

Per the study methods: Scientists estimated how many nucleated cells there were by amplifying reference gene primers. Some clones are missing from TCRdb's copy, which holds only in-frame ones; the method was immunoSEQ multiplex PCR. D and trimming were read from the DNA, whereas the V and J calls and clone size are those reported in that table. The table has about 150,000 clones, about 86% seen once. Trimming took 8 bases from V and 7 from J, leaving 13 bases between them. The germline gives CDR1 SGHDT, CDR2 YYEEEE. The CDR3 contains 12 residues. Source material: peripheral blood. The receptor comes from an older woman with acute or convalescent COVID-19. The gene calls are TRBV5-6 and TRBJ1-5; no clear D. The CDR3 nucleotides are TGTGCCAGGAGCAACGCGTTGCAGCCCCAGCATTTT. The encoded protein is CARSNALQPQHF.